The present TCR beta chain was sequenced within a study of T cells in Graves' hyperthyroidism and ophthalmopathy. Germline-derived CDR1 and CDR2 are SNHLY and FYNNEI. Trimming pared 11 bases from V and 1 base from J, leaving 11 bases between. There are 12 residues in the CDR3. Points on this clonotype: It may be a read error: a sequence one base away is much more abundant. No conserved phenylalanine or tryptophan is present at the end of the CDR3, so a read error is the likely explanation.

Amplified regions were TCR beta CDR3 sequences from RNA transcripts. The HTBI primer set drove a first-round RT-PCR of the TCR CDR3. TCRdb passed the multiplex PCR reads through MiXCR, listing each CDR3 protein once. This repertoire shows approximately 480,000 distinct CDR3 sequences, roughly 20% found once; its top ten account for approximately 26%. This clonotype was sampled from a man in his late teens or twenties with Graves' hyperthyroidism. The V gene is TRBV2, the J gene TRBJ1-1; D is ambiguous. The sequencing sample was made of blood. Here the CDR3 reads CAGEGENTEAFY. CDR3 nucleotides: TGTGCCGGGGAAGGAGAGAACACTGAAGCTTTCTAT.